This TCR beta chain was sequenced for a study of control samples from healthy donors and cancer patients. This CDR3 comprises 15 residues. Per germline, CDR1 KGHSH and CDR2 LQKENI. The J segment lost 5 bases and the V segment lost 0 bases, leaving 2 bases of the junction unmatched. Produced via immunoSEQ multiplex PCR; TCRdb's table is partial and in-frame only. The table records over 150,000 clones, around 94% of them present only once. The V and J genes are TRBV18 and TRBJ1-4; TRBD1 agrees at 8 bases. This receptor was identified in a man between 60 and 75 years old with colorectal cancer. The sample comprised PBMCs. CDR3 protein: CASSPPGQANEKLFF. CDR3 nucleotide sequence: TGTGCCAGCTCACCACCGGGACAGGCGAATGAAAAACTGTTTTTT.